This T cell receptor (beta chain) was sequenced for a study of early T cells in non-severe SARS-CoV-2 infection (dated by TCRdb to about 2021). About the study as a whole: Bulk RNA from unsorted whole blood was used for TCR sequencing, so alpha and beta chains could not be paired.

The method behind the library was 5' RACE. The sample was run on a NextSeq 500. To correct for sequencing error and PCR bias, the TCR library protocol tagged individual cDNA molecules with unique molecular identifiers. Both TCR alpha and beta chains were sequenced, and tight co-correlation was observed between alpha and beta sequence abundances in each sample. In the source study's methods: V gene, J gene and CDR3 annotation of TCR sequences was performed with Decombinator V4. Expanded TCRs were defined as changing significantly between any two time points under a Poisson model with p below 0.0001. TCR abundances were normalised to the total number of TCRs sequenced per sample and were expressed as counts per million. MAIT TCRs were defined by TRAV1-2 paired with TRAJ12, TRAJ20 or TRAJ33, and iNKT TCRs by TRAV10 paired with TRAJ18. VDJdb, accessed 1 November 2021, was searched for CMV, EBV and SARS-CoV-2 annotated TCRs, with TCRs annotated for multiple antigens excluded. The public reads were quality trimmed at Q25 with fastp and then assembled into clones with MiXCR by TCRdb, keeping productive beta chains. Every CDR3 protein is listed once, alongside the most common genes and DNA of its rows. It is TCRdb's table, rather than the study itself, that gives the V and J calls and clone size. The sample profile shows approximately 42,000 distinct CDR3 sequences; roughly 7.1% of them were found once. The ten largest clones add up to roughly 4.7% of the sample.

Study-wide conclusions, independent of this receptor: Matching against VDJdb was skewed toward anti-spike CD8 responses, likely underestimated virus-specific expansions, and missed private and CD4 specificities.

The germline V gene encodes CDR1 SQVTM and CDR2 ANQGSEA. At the junction V is shortened by 7 bases and J by 1 base, with 8 bases in between. Spanning cysteine to phenylalanine, the CDR3 consists of 11 amino acids. Only CDR3 DNA remains: 33 bases, in frame from the first base. The study was a case-control design nested within a healthcare worker cohort in London, UK, with weekly nasopharyngeal swab PCR tests and blood sampling. Healthcare workers were recruited during the week of the UK lockdown, between 23 and 31 March 2020, and followed weekly for up to about 15 weeks. This clonotype came up a few times. It has no known antigen specificity. Within one base of it there is no much larger clone, and no base qualities were kept.

Sequenced sample: whole blood. The receptor was isolated from an adult who was a healthcare worker with PCR-confirmed SARS-CoV-2 infection or an uninfected control (not recorded which). The chain is encoded by TRBV29-1 joined to TRBJ2-7; the D gene is perhaps TRBD1 or TRBD2, as each covers 5 bases. The CDR3 reads CSAGTSYEQYF. The DNA reads TGCAGCGCAGGGACGTCCTACGAGCAGTACTTC.